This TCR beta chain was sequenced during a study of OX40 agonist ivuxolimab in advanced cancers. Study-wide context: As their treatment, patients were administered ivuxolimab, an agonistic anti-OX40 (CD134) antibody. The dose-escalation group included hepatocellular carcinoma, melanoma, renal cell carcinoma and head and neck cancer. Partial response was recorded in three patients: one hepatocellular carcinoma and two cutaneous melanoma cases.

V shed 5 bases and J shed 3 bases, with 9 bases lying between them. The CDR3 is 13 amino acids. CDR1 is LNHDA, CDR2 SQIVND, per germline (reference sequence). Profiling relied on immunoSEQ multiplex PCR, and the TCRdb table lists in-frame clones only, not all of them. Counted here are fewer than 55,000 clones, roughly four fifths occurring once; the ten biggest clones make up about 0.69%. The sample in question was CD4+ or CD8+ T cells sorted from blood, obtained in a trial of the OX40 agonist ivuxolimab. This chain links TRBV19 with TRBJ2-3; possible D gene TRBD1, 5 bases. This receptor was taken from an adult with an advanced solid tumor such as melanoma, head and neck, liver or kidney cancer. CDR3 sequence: CASSQGQTDTQYF. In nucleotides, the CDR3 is TGTGCCAGTAGTCAGGGCCAAACAGATACGCAGTATTTT. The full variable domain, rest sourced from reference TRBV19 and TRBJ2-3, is DGGITQSPKYLFRKEGQNVTLSCEQNLNHDAMYWYRQDPGQGLRLIYYSQIVNDFQKGDIAEGYSVSREKKESFPLTVTSAQKNPTAFYLCASSQGQTDTQYFGPGTRLTVL.